The 5 T cell receptor beta chains below come from one sample, sequenced in a study of blood T cells in healthy people across ages (dated by TCRdb to about 2015). Library preparation was by 5' RACE. Sequenced on an Illumina HiSeq 2500. The second PCR ran for roughly 7 to 12 cycles and used a J-beta primer mix along with a sample-barcoded 5' primer. TCRdb itself trimmed the public reads at Q25 with fastp, ran MiXCR and retained productive beta chains. Rows merge per CDR3 protein into single entries with the most common DNA and genes. This sample comprises 730,000 or so distinct CDR3 sequences, roughly two fifths of them detected only once. 25% to 35% of the sample is held by the ten biggest clonotypes. The specimen was blood. The receptors here all came from a man older than 75 in good health.

V usage is TRBV15 and J usage is TRBJ2-3; 9 bases line up with TRBD2. J lost 3 bases, V lost 5 bases, and 6 bases had no gene match. Germline loops: CDR1 LNHNV, CDR2 YYDKDF (reference sequence). This CDR3 is 15 amino acids long. DNA of the CDR3: TGTGCCACCAGCGACTCCGGACTAGCGACAGATACGCAGTATTTT. This sequence encodes CATSDSGLATDTQYF.

This clonotype was observed a handful of times. The gene calls are TRBV20-1 and TRBJ2-3; a weak D match, TRBD2 (7 bases). The CDR3 is 16 amino acids. Per the germline V gene, CDR1 is DFQATT and CDR2 is SNEGSKA (reference sequence). The V end was cut by 8 bases, the J end by 1 base, with 22 bases between. The CDR3 DNA reads as TGCAGTACGGGTGCCTGGGGGGGCGCAGGCACAGATACGCAGTATTTT. This encodes CSTGAWGGAGTDTQYF.

CDR3 in amino acids: CASSEAGGNTGELFF. The CDR3 nucleotides read TGTGCCAGCAGTGAAGCAGGGGGCAACACCGGGGAGCTGTTTTTT. The V and J genes are TRBV2 and TRBJ2-2; 7 nucleotides agree with TRBD1. V was clipped by 0 bases and J by 2 bases; unmatched bases: 0. Germline CDR1 reads SNHLY; CDR2 reads FYNNEI. The CDR3 has 15 amino acids.

The rearrangement links TRBV7-9 to TRBJ2-1, with a possible D match to TRBD1 (5 bases). V dropped 5 bases and J dropped 8 bases, with 16 bases sitting between them. The CDR3 consists of 14 residues. Germline V gene data show CDR1 as SEHNR and CDR2 as FQNEAQ (reference sequence). CDR3 sequence: CASSRDSRKDEQFF. The CDR3 DNA is TGTGCCAGCAGCAGAGACAGCCGTAAGGATGAGCAGTTCTTC.

In its sample, this clonotype was seen a few times. This sequence joins TRBV20-1 and TRBJ2-7; 8 bases agree with TRBD1. The V gene's germline CDR1 is DFQATT and CDR2 SNEGSKA (reference sequence). Germline trimming cut 5 bases from V and 1 base from J; bases unmatched to any gene: 13. This CDR3 is built from 16 residues. DNA of the CDR3: TGCAGTGCTCGACCAGGACAGGGATTCCCTTCCTACGAGCAGTACTTC. Translating gives CSARPGQGFPSYEQYF.